This T cell receptor (beta chain) was captured by sequencing in a study of somatic mutations in cytotoxic T cells in rheumatoid arthritis. Trimming pared 8 bases from V and 7 bases from J, leaving 12 bases between. Germline V gives CDR1 SGHAT, CDR2 FQNNGV. This CDR3 has 12 amino acids. Clones were read by immunoSEQ multiplex PCR, and TCRdb kept only the in-frame ones, dropping some. The sample lists roughly 17,000 clones; 85% were seen once. Material: CD8+ T cells sorted from blood. This receptor was identified in a woman in her forties with rheumatoid arthritis. The chain joins TRBV11-2 to TRBJ2-1; maybe TRBD2 (5 bases). The CDR3: CASRLGGNEQFF. CDR3 sequence (DNA): TGTGCCAGCCGGCTAGGAGGTAATGAGCAGTTCTTC.